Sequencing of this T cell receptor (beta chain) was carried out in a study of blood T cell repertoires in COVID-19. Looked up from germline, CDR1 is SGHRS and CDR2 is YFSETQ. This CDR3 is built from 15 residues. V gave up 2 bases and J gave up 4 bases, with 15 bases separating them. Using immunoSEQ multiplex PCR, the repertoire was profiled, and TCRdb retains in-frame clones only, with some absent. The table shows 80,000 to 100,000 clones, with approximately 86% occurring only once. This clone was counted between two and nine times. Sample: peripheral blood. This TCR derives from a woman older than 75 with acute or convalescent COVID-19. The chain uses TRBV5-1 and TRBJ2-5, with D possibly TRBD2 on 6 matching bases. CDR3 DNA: TGCGCCAGCAGCTTTGGCGGGACGGAGGGAGAGACCCAGTACTTC. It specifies CASSFGGTEGETQYF.